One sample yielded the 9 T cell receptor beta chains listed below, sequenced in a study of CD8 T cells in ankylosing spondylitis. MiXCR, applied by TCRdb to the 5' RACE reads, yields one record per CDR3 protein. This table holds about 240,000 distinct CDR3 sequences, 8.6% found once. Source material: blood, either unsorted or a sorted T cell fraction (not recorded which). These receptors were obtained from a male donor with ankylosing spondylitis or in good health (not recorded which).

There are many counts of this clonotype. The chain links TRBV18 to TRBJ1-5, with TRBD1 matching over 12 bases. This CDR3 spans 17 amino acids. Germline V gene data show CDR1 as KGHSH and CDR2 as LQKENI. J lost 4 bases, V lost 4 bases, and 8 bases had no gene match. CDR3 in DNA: TGTGCCAGCTCACAAAACCGGGACAGGGGGCCAAATCAGCCCCAGCATTTT. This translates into CASSQNRDRGPNQPQHF.

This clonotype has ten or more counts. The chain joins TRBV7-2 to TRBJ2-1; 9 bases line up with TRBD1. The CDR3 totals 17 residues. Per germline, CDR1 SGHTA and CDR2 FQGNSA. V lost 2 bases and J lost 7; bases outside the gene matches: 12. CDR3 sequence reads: CASSLRGSGTGWNEQFF. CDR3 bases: TGTGCCAGCAGCTTACGAGGGTCTGGGACAGGGTGGAATGAGCAGTTCTTC.

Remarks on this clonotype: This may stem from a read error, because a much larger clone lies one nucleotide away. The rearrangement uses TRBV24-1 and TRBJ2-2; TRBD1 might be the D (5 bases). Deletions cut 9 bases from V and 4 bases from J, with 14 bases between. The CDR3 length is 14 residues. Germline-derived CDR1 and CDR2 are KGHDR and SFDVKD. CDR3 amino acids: CATGSRGITGELFF. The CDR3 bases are TGTGCCACCGGGTCAAGGGGCATCACCGGGGAGCTGTTTTTT.

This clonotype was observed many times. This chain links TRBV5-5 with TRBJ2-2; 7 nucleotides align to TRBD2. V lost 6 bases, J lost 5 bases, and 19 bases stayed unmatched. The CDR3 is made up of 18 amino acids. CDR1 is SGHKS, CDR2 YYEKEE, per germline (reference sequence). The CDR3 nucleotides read TGTGCCAGCAATCCCCTTCGAGGCGGCCCCGGGAGGACCGGGGAGCTGTTTTTT. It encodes CASNPLRGGPGRTGELFF.

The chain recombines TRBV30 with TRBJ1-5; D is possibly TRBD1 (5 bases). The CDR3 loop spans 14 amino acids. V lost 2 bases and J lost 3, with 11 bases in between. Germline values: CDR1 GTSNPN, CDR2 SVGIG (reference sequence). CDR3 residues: CAWSTTAANQPQHF. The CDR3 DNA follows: TGTGCCTGGAGTACGACAGCGGCCAATCAGCCCCAGCATTTT.

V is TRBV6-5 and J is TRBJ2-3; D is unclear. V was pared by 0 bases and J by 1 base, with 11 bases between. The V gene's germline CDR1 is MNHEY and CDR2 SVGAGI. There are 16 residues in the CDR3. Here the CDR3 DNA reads TGTGCCAGCAGTTACTCGAGGCACGGCCGCACAGATACGCAGTATTTT. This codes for CASSYSRHGRTDTQYF.

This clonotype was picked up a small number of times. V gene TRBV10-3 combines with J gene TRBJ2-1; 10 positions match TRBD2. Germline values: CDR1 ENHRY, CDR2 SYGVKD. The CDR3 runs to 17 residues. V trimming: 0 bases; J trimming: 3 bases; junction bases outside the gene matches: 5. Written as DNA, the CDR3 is TGTGCCATCAGTGAGTCGGAGCGGGGGGGCCTCTACAATGAGCAGTTCTTC. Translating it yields CAISESERGGLYNEQFF.

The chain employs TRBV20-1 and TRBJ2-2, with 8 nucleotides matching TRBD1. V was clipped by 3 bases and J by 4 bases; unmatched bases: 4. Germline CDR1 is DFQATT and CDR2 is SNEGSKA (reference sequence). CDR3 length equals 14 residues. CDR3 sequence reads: CSARTGDPTGELFF. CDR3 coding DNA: TGCAGTGCTAGGACAGGGGACCCCACCGGGGAGCTGTTTTTT.

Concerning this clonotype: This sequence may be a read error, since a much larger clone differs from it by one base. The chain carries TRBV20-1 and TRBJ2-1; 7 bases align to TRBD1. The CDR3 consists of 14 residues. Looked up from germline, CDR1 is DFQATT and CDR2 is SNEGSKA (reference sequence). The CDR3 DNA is TGCACTGCTAGAAGGGACAGTGAAGTCAATGAGCAGTTCTTC. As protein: CTARRDSEVNEQFF.